Reported below is one T cell receptor (beta chain). TCRdb's copy holds only in-frame clones and misses some; the assay was immunoSEQ multiplex PCR. The sample has under 65,000 clones, roughly 90% seen once; the top ten hold around 3.6%. Trimming left V 4 bases short and J 8 bases short, with 11 bases between. The CDR3 consists of 12 residues. Germline values: CDR1 KGHSH, CDR2 LQKENI. This sample stems from a study of technical replicates of blood from several donors. The sequence derives from a human donor in good health. Some clones in this sample may be carry-over from other donors' samples. The genes are TRBV18 and TRBJ1-1, with D perhaps matching TRBD1 (6 bases). The material sequenced was PBMCs. The CDR3 loop is CASSLGQNEAFF. In DNA form, the CDR3 reads TGTGCCAGCTCACTCGGACAGAACGAAGCTTTCTTT.